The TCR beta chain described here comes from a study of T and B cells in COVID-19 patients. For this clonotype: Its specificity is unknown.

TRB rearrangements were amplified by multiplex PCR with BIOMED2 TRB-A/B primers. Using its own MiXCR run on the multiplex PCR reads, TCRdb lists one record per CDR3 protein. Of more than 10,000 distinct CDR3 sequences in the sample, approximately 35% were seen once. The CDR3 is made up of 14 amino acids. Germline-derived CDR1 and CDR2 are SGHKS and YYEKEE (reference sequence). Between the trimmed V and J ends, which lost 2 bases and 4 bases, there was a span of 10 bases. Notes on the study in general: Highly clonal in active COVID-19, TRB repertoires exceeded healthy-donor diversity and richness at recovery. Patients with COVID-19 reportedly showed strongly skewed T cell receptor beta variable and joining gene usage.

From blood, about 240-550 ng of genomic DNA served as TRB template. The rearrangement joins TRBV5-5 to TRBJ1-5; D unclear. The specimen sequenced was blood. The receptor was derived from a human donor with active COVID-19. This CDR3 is CASSFLQNNQPQHF. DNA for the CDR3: TGTGCCAGCAGCTTCTTGCAGAATAATCAGCCCCAGCATTTT.